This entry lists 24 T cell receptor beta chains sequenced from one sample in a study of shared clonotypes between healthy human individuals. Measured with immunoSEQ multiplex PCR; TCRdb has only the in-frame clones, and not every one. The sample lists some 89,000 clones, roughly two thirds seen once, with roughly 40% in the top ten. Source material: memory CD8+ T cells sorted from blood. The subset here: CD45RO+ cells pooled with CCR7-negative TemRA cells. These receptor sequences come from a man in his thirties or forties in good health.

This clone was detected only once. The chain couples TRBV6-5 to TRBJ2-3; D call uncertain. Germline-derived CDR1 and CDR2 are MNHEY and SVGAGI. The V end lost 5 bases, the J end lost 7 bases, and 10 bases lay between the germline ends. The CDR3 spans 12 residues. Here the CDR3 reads CASSPDRHTQYF. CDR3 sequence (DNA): TGTGCCAGCAGTCCTGACCGTCATACGCAGTATTTT.

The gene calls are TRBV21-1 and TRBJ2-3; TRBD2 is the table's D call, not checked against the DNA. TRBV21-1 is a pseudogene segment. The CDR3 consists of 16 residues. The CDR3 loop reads CANLMRGSNRTDTQYF. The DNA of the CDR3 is TGTGCCAATCTCATGCGGGGATCAAACCGCACAGATACGCAGTATTTT.

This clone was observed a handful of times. Here the CDR3 DNA reads TGTGCCAGCAATAGCATAGGCTACGAGCAGTACTTC. Its translation is CASNSIGYEQYF. The V and J genes are TRBV28 and TRBJ2-7, with D unresolved. Trimming took 7 bases from V and 3 from J, leaving 10 bases between them. Germline V gene sequence: CDR1 MDHEN, CDR2 SYDVKM. The CDR3 runs to 12 residues.

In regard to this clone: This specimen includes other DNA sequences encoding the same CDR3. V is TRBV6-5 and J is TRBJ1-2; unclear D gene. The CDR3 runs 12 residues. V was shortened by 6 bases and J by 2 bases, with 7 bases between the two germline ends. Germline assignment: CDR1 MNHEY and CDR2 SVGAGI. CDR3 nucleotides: TGTGCCAGCAGGGCCACAAACTATGGCTACACCTTC. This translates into CASRATNYGYTF.

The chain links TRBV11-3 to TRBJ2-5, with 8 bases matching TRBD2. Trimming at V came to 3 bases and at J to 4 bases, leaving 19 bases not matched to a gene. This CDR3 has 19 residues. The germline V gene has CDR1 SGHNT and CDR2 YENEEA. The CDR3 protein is CASSFSTLGREDTTETQYF. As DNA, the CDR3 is TGTGCCAGCAGCTTCAGCACCCTTGGGCGGGAGGACACCACAGAGACCCAGTACTTC.

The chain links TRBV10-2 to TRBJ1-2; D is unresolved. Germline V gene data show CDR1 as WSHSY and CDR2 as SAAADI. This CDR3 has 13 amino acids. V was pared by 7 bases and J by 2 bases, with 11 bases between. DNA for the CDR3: TGCGCCAGCACTTCGACGGCAAACTATGGCTACACCTTC. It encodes CASTSTANYGYTF.

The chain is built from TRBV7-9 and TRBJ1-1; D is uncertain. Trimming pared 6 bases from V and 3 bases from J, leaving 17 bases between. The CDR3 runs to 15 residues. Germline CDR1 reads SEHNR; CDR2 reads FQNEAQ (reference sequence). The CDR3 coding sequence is TGTGCCAGCAGGCCTGGGCAGTCCACCGACACTGAAGCTTTCTTT. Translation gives CASRPGQSTDTEAFF.

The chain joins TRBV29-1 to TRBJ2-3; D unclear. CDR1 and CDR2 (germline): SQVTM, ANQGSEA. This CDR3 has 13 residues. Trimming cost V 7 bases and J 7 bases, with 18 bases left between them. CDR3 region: CSGSSPEPYTQYF. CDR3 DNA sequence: TGCAGCGGTTCATCCCCTGAGCCCTATACGCAGTATTTT.

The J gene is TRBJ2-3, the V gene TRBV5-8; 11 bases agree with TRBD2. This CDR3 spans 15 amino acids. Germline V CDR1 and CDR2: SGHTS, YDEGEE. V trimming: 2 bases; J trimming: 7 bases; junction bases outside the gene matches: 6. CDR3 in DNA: TGTGCCAGCAGCTTTGAACTAGCGGGGGTAAATACGCAGTATTTT. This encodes CASSFELAGVNTQYF.

This chain's CDR3 is CASSDSTRGRDEQFF. The CDR3 DNA is TGTGCCAGCAGTGACTCCACCAGGGGTAGGGATGAGCAGTTCTTC. The genes are TRBV6-4 and TRBJ2-1, with D maybe TRBD1 (6 bases). This CDR3 is 15 amino acids long. Germline loops: CDR1 MRHNA, CDR2 SNTAGT. With 0 bases removed from V and 8 bases from J, the gap between germline ends came to 14 bases.

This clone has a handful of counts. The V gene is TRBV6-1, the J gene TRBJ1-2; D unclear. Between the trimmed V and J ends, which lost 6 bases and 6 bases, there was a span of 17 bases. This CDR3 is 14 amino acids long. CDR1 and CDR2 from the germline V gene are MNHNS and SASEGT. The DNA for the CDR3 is TGTGCCAGCAGCGGTCGGGGAACTAGTGATGGCTACACCTTC. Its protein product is CASSGRGTSDGYTF.

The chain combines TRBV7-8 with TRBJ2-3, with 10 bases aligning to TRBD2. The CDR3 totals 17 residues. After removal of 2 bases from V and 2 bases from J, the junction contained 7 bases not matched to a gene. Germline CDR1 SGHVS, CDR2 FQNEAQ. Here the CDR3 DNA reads TGTGCCAGCAGCTTAACCCGGACTAGCGGCTTCACAGATACGCAGTATTTT. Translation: CASSLTRTSGFTDTQYF. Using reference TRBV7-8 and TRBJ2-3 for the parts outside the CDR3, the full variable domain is GAGVSQSPRYKVAKRGQDVALRCDPISGHVSLFWYQQALGQGPEFLTYFQNEAQLDKSGLPSDRFFAERPEGSVSTLKIQRTQQEDSAVYLCASSLTRTSGFTDTQYFGPGTRLTVL.

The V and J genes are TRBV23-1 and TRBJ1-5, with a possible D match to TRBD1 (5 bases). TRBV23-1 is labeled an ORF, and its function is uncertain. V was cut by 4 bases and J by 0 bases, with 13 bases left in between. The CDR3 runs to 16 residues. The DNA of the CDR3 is TGCGCCAGCAGTCTCGGGGGGAAGATTAGCAATCAGCCCCAGCATTTT. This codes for CASSLGGKISNQPQHF.

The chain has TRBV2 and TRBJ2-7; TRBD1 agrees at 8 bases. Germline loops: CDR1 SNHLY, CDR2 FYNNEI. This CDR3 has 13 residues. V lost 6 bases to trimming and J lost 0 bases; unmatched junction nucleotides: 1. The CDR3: CASSGTGSYEQYF. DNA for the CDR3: TGTGCCAGCAGCGGGACAGGCTCCTACGAGCAGTACTTC.

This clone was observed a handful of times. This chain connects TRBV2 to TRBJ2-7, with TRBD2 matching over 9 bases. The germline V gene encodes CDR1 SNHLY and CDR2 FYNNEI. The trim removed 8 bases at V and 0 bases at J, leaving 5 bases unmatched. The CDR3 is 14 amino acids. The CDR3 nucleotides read TGTGCCAGCCGGAGCGGGAGGTACTCCTACGAGCAGTACTTC. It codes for CASRSGRYSYEQYF.

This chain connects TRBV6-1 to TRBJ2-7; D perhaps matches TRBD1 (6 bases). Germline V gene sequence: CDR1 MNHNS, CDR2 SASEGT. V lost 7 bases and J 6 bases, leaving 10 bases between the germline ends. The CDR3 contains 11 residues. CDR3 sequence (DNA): TGTGCCAGCATTCTGGGGGCCGAGCAGTACTTC. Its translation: CASILGAEQYF.

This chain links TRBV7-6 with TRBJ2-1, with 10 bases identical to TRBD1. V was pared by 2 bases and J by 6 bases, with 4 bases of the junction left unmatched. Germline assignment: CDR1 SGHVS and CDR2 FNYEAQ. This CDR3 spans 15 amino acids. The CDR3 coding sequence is TGTGCCAGCAGCTTACCTAGGGACAGGGGCAATGAGCAGTTCTTC. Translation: CASSLPRDRGNEQFF.

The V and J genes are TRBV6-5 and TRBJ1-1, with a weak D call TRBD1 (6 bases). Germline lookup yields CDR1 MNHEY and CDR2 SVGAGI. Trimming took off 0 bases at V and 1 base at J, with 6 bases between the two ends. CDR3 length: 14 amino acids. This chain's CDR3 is CASSYSGGNTEAFF. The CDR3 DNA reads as TGTGCCAGCAGTTACTCAGGGGGGAACACTGAAGCTTTCTTT.

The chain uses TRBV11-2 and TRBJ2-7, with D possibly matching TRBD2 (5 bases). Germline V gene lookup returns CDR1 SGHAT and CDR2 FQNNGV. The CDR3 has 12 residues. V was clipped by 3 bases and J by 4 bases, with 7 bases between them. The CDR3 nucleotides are TGTGCCAGCAGCTTCGGCGGGTACGAGCAGTACTTC. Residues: CASSFGGYEQYF.

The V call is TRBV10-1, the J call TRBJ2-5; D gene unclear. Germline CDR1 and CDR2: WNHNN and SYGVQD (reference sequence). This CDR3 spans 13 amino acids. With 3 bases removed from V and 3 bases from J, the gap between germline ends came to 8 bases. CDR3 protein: CASSDPKKETQYF. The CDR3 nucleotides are TGCGCCAGCAGTGACCCGAAGAAAGAGACCCAGTACTTC.

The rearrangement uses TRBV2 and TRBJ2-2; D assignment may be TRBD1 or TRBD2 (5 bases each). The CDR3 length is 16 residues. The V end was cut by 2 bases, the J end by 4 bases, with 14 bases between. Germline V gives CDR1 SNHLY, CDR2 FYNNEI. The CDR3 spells CASSELGRRGTGELFF. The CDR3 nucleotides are TGTGCCAGCAGTGAATTGGGGCGCCGGGGCACCGGGGAGCTGTTTTTT.

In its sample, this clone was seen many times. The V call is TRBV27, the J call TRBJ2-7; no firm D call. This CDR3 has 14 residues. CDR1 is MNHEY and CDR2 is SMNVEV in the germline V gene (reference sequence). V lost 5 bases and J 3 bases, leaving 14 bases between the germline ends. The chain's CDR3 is CASSPLRVHYEQYF. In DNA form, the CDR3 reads TGTGCCAGCAGTCCCCTAAGGGTACACTACGAGCAGTACTTC.

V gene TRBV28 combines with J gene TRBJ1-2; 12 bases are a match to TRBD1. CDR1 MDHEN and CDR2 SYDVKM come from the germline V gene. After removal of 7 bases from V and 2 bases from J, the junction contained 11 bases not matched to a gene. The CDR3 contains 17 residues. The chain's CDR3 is CASIKRDRGQGNYGYTF. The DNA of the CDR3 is TGTGCCAGCATAAAACGGGACAGGGGGCAAGGAAACTATGGCTACACCTTC.

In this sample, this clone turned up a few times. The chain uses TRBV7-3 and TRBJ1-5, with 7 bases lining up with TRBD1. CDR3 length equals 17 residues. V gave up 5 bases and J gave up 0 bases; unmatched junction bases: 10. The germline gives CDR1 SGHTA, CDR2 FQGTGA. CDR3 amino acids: CASSPPEQGSSNQPQHF. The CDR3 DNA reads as TGTGCCAGCAGCCCACCCGAACAGGGGTCTAGCAATCAGCCCCAGCATTTT.